These 7 T cell receptor beta chains share one sample of origin, sequenced in a study of cytomegalovirus exposure and HLA in healthy donors. This PCR relied on a set of 60 Vbeta primers and 13 Jbeta primers. The repertoire was sequenced with immunoSEQ multiplex PCR; TCRdb's copy has only in-frame clones and lacks some. Among approximately 150,000 clones listed, around three quarters were seen once. The sample taken for sequencing was PBMCs. The receptors originated from a woman between 35 and 50 years old in good health and CMV-seropositive.

The chain combines TRBV25-1 with TRBJ2-3, with D possibly being TRBD1 (6 bases). Trimming left V 7 bases short and J 2 bases short, with 13 bases between. The germline V gene has CDR1 MGHDK and CDR2 SYGVNS. The CDR3 has 14 amino acids. CDR3 nucleotide sequence: TGTGCCAGCACTGACAACAGGGTCACAGATACGCAGTATTTT. As protein: CASTDNRVTDTQYF.

The chain links TRBV6-5 to TRBJ2-4; 8 positions agree with TRBD1. This CDR3 is built from 15 residues. Germline CDR1 reads MNHEY; CDR2 reads SVGAGI. V shed 6 bases and J 1 base; nucleotides not matched to a gene: 5. The CDR3 coding sequence is TGTGCCAGCAGCCAGAGACAGGGGGCCAAAAACATTCAGTACTTC. This gives the protein CASSQRQGAKNIQYF.

The rearrangement links TRBV6-5 to TRBJ1-1, with 7 bases fitting TRBD1. The germline V gene has CDR1 MNHEY and CDR2 SVGAGI. The CDR3 totals 14 residues. V lost 6 bases and J lost 0; bases outside the gene matches: 4. The CDR3 protein is CASRAGQLNTEAFF. DNA for the CDR3: TGTGCCAGCAGGGCGGGACAGTTGAACACTGAAGCTTTCTTT.

CDR3 protein: CASSRPGDANYGYTF. DNA for the CDR3: TGTGCCAGTAGTAGGCCAGGGGACGCTAACTATGGCTACACCTTC. The rearrangement joins TRBV19 to TRBJ1-2, with D perhaps matching TRBD1 (6 bases). V lost 4 bases to trimming and J lost 0 bases, with 12 bases between them. CDR1 LNHDA and CDR2 SQIVND come from the germline V gene (reference sequence). The CDR3 runs to 15 residues.

V is TRBV6-6 and J is TRBJ1-1; tentative D call: TRBD1 (6 bases). Germline V gives CDR1 MNHNY, CDR2 SVGAGI (reference sequence). The CDR3 consists of 14 residues. The V gene lost 7 bases and the J gene lost 7 bases, with 19 bases spanning the gap. CDR3 residues: CASTKQGAFHEAFF. The CDR3 DNA reads TGTGCCAGCACCAAACAGGGAGCCTTCCATGAAGCTTTCTTT.

The chain uses TRBV21-1 and TRBJ1-1; the D call in the table, TRBD1, was not verified against the DNA. TRBV21-1 is tagged as a pseudogene. This CDR3 has 16 residues. The CDR3 protein is CASSTRGGRGTAEAFF. The CDR3 bases are TGTGCCAGCAGCACTCGAGGGGGCAGGGGAACAGCTGAAGCTTTCTTT.

The rearrangement uses TRBV28 and TRBJ2-5; D gene unclear. V dropped 4 bases and J dropped 10 bases, with 10 bases sitting between them. This CDR3 comprises 11 residues. Germline CDR1 and CDR2: MDHEN and SYDVKM. The CDR3 DNA reads TGTGCCAGCAGTTCCCACGAGGTCCAGTACTTC. Its translation: CASSSHEVQYF.